The sample holds many counts of the clone carrying this T cell receptor beta chain. J gave up 6 bases and V 5 bases, and 5 bases lay outside the gene matches. The CDR3 loop spans 13 amino acids. One entry per CDR3 protein results from TCRdb running MiXCR on the 5' RACE reads. The repertoire holds about 63,000 distinct CDR3 sequences, with about 7.8% as singletons. This specimen comes from a study of T cells after yellow fever vaccination. The source material was CD8+ T cells sorted from PBMCs, sampled 15 days after the yellow fever booster vaccination. This receptor was obtained from a man aged 30 to 39 who received the YFV17D yellow fever vaccine. The genes are TRBV12-3 or TRBV12-4 and TRBJ2-7; 9 nucleotides agree with TRBD1. The CDR3 DNA reads TGTGCCAGCAGTATAACAGGGGGCGGCGAGCAGTACTTC. This codes for CASSITGGGEQYF.